The 26 T cell receptor beta chains below come from one sample, sequenced in a study of blood T cell repertoires in COVID-19. The assay was immunoSEQ multiplex PCR, and TCRdb's table has in-frame clones only and misses some. The sample consists of 30,000 to 40,000 clones, around 83% of them appearing once. The specimen was peripheral blood. These receptors were taken from a man between 60 and 75 years old with active or convalescent COVID-19.

The gene calls are TRBV10-3 and TRBJ2-5; 10 nucleotides align to TRBD2. Trimming at V came to 3 bases and at J to 2 bases, leaving 3 bases not matched to a gene. The CDR3 has 15 amino acids. Germline V gives CDR1 ENHRY, CDR2 SYGVKD. Here the CDR3 reads CAISEAGGRQETQYF. DNA for the CDR3: TGTGCCATCAGTGAAGCGGGGGGGCGGCAAGAGACCCAGTACTTC.

V and J are TRBV10-3 and TRBJ2-1; D may be TRBD1 (7 bases). The germline V gene encodes CDR1 ENHRY and CDR2 SYGVKD. The CDR3 extends over 14 amino acids. V lost 3 bases and J lost 7, with 13 bases in between. In DNA, the CDR3 is TGTGCCATCAGTGACAGGGGGGCAGATAATGAGCAGTTCTTC. It translates to CAISDRGADNEQFF.

In DNA form, the CDR3 reads TGTGCCAGCAGCCCCTTTGCGGGACAGGTCTTCAATGAGCAGTTCTTC. Protein sequence: CASSPFAGQVFNEQFF. The J gene is TRBJ2-1, the V gene TRBV5-6, with 8 bases fitting TRBD1. The length of the CDR3 is 16 residues. The germline V gene has CDR1 SGHDT and CDR2 YYEEEE. The trim removed 4 bases at V and 6 bases at J, leaving 12 bases unmatched.

The chain has TRBV6-5 and TRBJ2-7; perhaps TRBD1 as D (6 bases). Trimming stripped 7 bases from V and 1 base from J, with 14 bases between. Germline CDR1 reads MNHEY; CDR2 reads SVGAGI. The CDR3 is 14 residues long. The CDR3 spells CASNQGPLSYEQYV. The CDR3 bases are TGTGCCAGCAACCAGGGGCCCCTATCCTACGAGCAGTACGTC.

This clone was seen once. V usage is TRBV19 and J usage is TRBJ2-3; 7 bases agree with TRBD2. The V segment lost 4 bases and the J segment 2 bases; nucleotides outside the gene matches: 3. This CDR3 is built from 14 residues. In germline, CDR1 is LNHDA, CDR2 SQIVND (reference sequence). CDR3 nucleotide sequence: TGTGCCAGTAGTAGGGACTATTCCACAGATACGCAGTATTTT. Its protein product is CASSRDYSTDTQYF.

This chain links TRBV11-2 with TRBJ2-5, with 10 bases aligning to TRBD2. Germline loops: CDR1 SGHAT, CDR2 FQNNGV. V dropped 5 bases and J dropped 5; count of bases not matched to a gene: 17. This CDR3 is built from 18 residues. The CDR3 bases are TGTGCCAGCAGCCCCGGAAGGGGAGCGGGGGGGCCTCTGGAGACCCAGTACTTC. Its translation is CASSPGRGAGGPLETQYF.

The chain is built from TRBV11-3 and TRBJ2-5; D perhaps matches TRBD2 (5 bases). The CDR3 spans 15 residues. With 1 base removed from V and 2 bases from J, the gap between germline ends came to 11 bases. Germline CDR1 and CDR2: SGHNT and YENEEA. In DNA form, the CDR3 reads TGTGCCAGCAGCTTAGGAGGGTCCGAGCAAGAGACCCAGTACTTC. This encodes CASSLGGSEQETQYF.

V usage is TRBV10-2 and J usage is TRBJ1-6, with a possible D match to TRBD1 (5 bases). The V gene lost 7 bases and the J gene lost 4 bases, with 11 bases spanning the gap. The CDR3 extends over 14 amino acids. Looked up from germline, CDR1 is WSHSY and CDR2 is SAAADI. The CDR3 coding sequence is TGCGCCAGCACCTGGACATTTTATAATTCACCCCTCCACTTT. Translation: CASTWTFYNSPLHF.

The rearrangement links TRBV6-1 to TRBJ1-2; D remains ambiguous. CDR1 is MNHNS and CDR2 is SASEGT in the germline V gene. Trimming took off 4 bases at V and 6 bases at J, with 21 bases between the two ends. The CDR3 is made up of 16 amino acids. The CDR3 reads CASSALLLTPRDGYTF. The DNA for the CDR3 is TGTGCCAGCAGTGCGCTACTCTTGACACCGCGCGATGGCTACACCTTC.

The chain links TRBV9 to TRBJ2-1; tentatively, D is TRBD2 (6 bases). The CDR3 has 15 residues. The V gene's germline CDR1 is SGDLS and CDR2 YYNGEE. The ends were cut back, 0 bases at V and 5 bases at J, with 12 bases in the middle. CDR3 sequence (DNA): TGTGCCAGCAGCGTAGAGGGACTGGCGAACAATGAGCAGTTCTTC. It specifies CASSVEGLANNEQFF. The variable domain in full, completed from reference TRBV9 and TRBJ2-1, reads DSGVTQTPKHLITATGQRVTLRCSPRSGDLSVYWYQQSLDQGLQFLIQYYNGEERAKGNILERFSAQQFPDLHSELNLSSLELGDSALYFCASSVEGLANNEQFFGPGTRLTVL.

A few counts support this clone. The V and J genes are TRBV10-3 and TRBJ1-1, with D possibly matching TRBD1 (6 bases). V was clipped by 7 bases and J by 3 bases, with 15 bases between them. CDR3 size: 14 residues. Germline values: CDR1 ENHRY, CDR2 SYGVKD. CDR3 sequence (DNA): TGTGCCATCAATTCGCGGGGGGCAGACACTGAAGCTTTCTTT. Its translation: CAINSRGADTEAFF.

This chain joins TRBV19 and TRBJ1-6; TRBD1 agrees at 7 bases. Trimming removed 6 bases from V and 6 bases from J; junction bases left unmatched: 2. The CDR3 runs 13 residues. Germline CDR1 is LNHDA and CDR2 is SQIVND (reference sequence). The CDR3: CASRRQGNSPLHF. The CDR3 DNA reads as TGTGCCAGTAGACGACAGGGTAATTCACCCCTCCACTTT. Combining the CDR3 with reference TRBV19 and TRBJ1-6 gives the whole variable domain DGGITQSPKYLFRKEGQNVTLSCEQNLNHDAMYWYRQDPGQGLRLIYYSQIVNDFQKGDIAEGYSVSREKKESFPLTVTSAQKNPTAFYLCASRRQGNSPLHFGNGTRLTVT.

The V gene is TRBV5-6, the J gene TRBJ2-2, with 16 bases aligning to TRBD2. Germline V gene lookup returns CDR1 SGHDT and CDR2 YYEEEE. This CDR3 has 18 amino acids. V shed 3 bases and J 4 bases; nucleotides not matched to a gene: 6. CDR3 nucleotide sequence: TGTGCCAGCAGCTGGGGACTAGCGGGAGGGCCTGTCACCGGGGAGCTGTTTTTT. Translation: CASSWGLAGGPVTGELFF.

This chain connects TRBV7-8 to TRBJ2-3; 8 bases align to TRBD2. The CDR3 length is 15 residues. J was trimmed by 0 bases and V by 3 bases; bases with no gene match: 2. Germline values: CDR1 SGHVS, CDR2 FQNEAQ. CDR3 sequence: CASSLGLGSTDTQYF. As DNA, the CDR3 is TGTGCCAGCAGCTTGGGACTAGGGAGCACAGATACGCAGTATTTT. The full variable domain, rest sourced from reference TRBV7-8 and TRBJ2-3, is GAGVSQSPRYKVAKRGQDVALRCDPISGHVSLFWYQQALGQGPEFLTYFQNEAQLDKSGLPSDRFFAERPEGSVSTLKIQRTQQEDSAVYLCASSLGLGSTDTQYFGPGTRLTVL.

The V and J genes are TRBV6-6 and TRBJ1-3; 7 positions match TRBD1. This CDR3 has 15 residues. V shed 6 bases, J shed 7 bases, and the junction held 12 bases outside the gene matches. Germline-derived CDR1 and CDR2 are MNHNY and SVGAGI (reference sequence). This CDR3 reads CASSHIQGTGNTIYF. CDR3 DNA: TGTGCCAGCAGCCACATACAGGGGACCGGTAACACCATATATTTT.

The chain employs TRBV5-1 and TRBJ2-5; D call uncertain. The CDR3 runs 14 residues. CDR1 and CDR2 from the germline V gene are SGHRS and YFSETQ. The V and J ends lost 0 bases and 5 bases respectively, with 11 bases between them. Here the CDR3 reads CASSLGLVSETQYF. The CDR3, as DNA: TGCGCCAGCAGCTTGGGCCTCGTGAGTGAGACCCAGTACTTC.

This clone showed up just once. This chain joins TRBV7-8 and TRBJ2-5; possibly TRBD1 for D (6 bases). CDR1 is SGHVS and CDR2 is FQNEAQ in the germline V gene. Trimming removed 5 bases from V and 5 bases from J, with 21 bases in between. This CDR3 contains 16 residues. The CDR3 nucleotides are TGTGCCAGCAGCCTCCTAACTGAACAGGGCGGGGAGACCCAGTACTTC. Encoded protein: CASSLLTEQGGETQYF.

This clone has just one count. The chain joins TRBV11-2 to TRBJ1-1; 12 bases are shared with TRBD1. The CDR3 length is 15 residues. J gave up 1 base and V 11 bases, and 8 bases lay outside the gene matches. CDR1 is SGHAT, CDR2 FQNNGV, per germline. CDR3 sequence (DNA): TGTGCCTGTTCCCCGGGACAGGGGGCGAACACTGAAGCTTTCTTT. Translated, it gives CACSPGQGANTEAFF.

The chain joins TRBV6-5 to TRBJ1-2, with 10 bases aligning to TRBD1. CDR1 is MNHEY and CDR2 is SVGAGI in the germline V gene. The CDR3 sequence is 14 residues long. V lost 7 bases to trimming and J lost 4 bases; unmatched junction nucleotides: 6. The chain's CDR3 is CASTGQGTSYGYTF. The CDR3 nucleotides read TGTGCCAGCACGGGACAGGGGACGAGCTATGGCTACACCTTC.

V is TRBV25-1 and J is TRBJ1-3, with D possibly being TRBD1 (5 bases). V shed 1 base and J shed 5 bases, with 18 bases lying between them. CDR1 and CDR2 from the germline V gene are MGHDK and SYGVNS. This CDR3 comprises 17 residues. The CDR3 DNA is TGTGCCAGCAGTGAATTCGGAGGGGAAGTTTTACGAAACACCATATATTTT. Its translation is CASSEFGGEVLRNTIYF.

The rearrangement links TRBV10-1 to TRBJ2-1; 14 nucleotides align to TRBD2. In germline, CDR1 is WNHNN, CDR2 SYGVQD (reference sequence). Germline trimming cut 0 bases from V and 8 bases from J; bases unmatched to any gene: 6. The CDR3 covers 17 residues. The CDR3: CASSESTGLAGAHEQFF. In nucleotides, the CDR3 is TGCGCCAGCAGTGAGTCGACGGGACTAGCGGGAGCTCATGAGCAGTTCTTC.

This clone was counted a single time. The genes are TRBV5-1 and TRBJ1-1, with 10 bases that match TRBD1. The germline V gene encodes CDR1 SGHRS and CDR2 YFSETQ. The CDR3 extends over 13 amino acids. The J segment lost 4 bases and the V segment lost 6 bases, leaving 3 bases of the junction unmatched. For the CDR3, the DNA is TGCGCCAGCACCGGACAGGGGGGCACTGAAGCTTTCTTT. This translates into CASTGQGGTEAFF.

The rearrangement joins TRBV4-3 to TRBJ2-5, with 10 bases that match TRBD2. This CDR3 spans 16 amino acids. Germline loops: CDR1 LGHNA, CDR2 YSLEER. The V gene end was trimmed by 0 bases and the J gene end by 4 bases; junction bases not matched to a gene: 5. CDR3: CASSQEPLAGVETQYF. The CDR3 DNA reads TGCGCCAGCAGCCAAGAACCCCTAGCGGGAGTAGAGACCCAGTACTTC.

In this sample, this clone turned up a few times. This chain connects TRBV7-9 to TRBJ1-4, with 8 bases fitting TRBD1. CDR3 length: 15 amino acids. Trimming removed 5 bases from V and 4 bases from J; junction bases left unmatched: 6. Per germline, CDR1 SEHNR and CDR2 FQNEAQ (reference sequence). In DNA form, the CDR3 reads TGTGCCAGCAGCCCCGACAGGGGCCGTAATGAAAAACTGTTTTTT. As protein: CASSPDRGRNEKLFF.

This clone was counted once. This chain links TRBV5-6 with TRBJ1-2, with 8 bases matching TRBD1. Trimming at V came to 2 bases and at J to 4 bases, leaving 7 bases not matched to a gene. The CDR3 totals 15 residues. In germline, CDR1 is SGHDT, CDR2 YYEEEE. The CDR3 DNA reads as TGTGCCAGCAGCTTCTACGACAGGGGAGGCTATGGCTACACCTTC. Translation: CASSFYDRGGYGYTF.

The V gene is TRBV21-1, the J gene TRBJ2-2; whether TRBD1, the table's D call, matches the DNA was not checked. TRBV21-1 is described as a pseudogene. The CDR3 extends over 18 amino acids. CDR3 nucleotide sequence: TGTGCCAGCAGCAAGCGGGACAGGGTAACAAGGGACACCGGGGAGCTGTTTTTT. Translated, it gives CASSKRDRVTRDTGELFF.